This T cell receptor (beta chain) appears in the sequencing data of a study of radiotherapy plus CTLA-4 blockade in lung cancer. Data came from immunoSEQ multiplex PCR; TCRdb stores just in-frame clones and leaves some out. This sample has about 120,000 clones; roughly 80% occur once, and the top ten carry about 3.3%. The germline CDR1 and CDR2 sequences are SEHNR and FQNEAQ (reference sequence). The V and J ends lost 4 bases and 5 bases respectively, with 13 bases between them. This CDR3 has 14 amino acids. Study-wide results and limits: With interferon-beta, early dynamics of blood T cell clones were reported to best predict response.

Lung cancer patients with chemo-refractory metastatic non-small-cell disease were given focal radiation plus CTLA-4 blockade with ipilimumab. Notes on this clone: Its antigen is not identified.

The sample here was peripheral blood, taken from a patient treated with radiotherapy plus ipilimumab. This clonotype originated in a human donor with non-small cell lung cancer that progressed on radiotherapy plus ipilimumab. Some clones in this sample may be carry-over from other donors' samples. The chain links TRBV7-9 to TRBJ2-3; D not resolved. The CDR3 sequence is CASSYAIRRDTQYF. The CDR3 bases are TGTGCCAGCAGCTACGCCATTAGAAGAGATACGCAGTATTTT.